This T cell receptor beta chain was sequenced in a study of blood T cell repertoires in COVID-19. About the study: There were acute and convalescent COVID-19 samples, and they came from the United States, Italy and Spain. The analysed material was cDNA or gDNA that came from T cells, B-cell-depleted T cells, or PBMCs.

Germline V lookup: CDR1 LNHDA, CDR2 SQIVND (reference sequence). The CDR3 is 15 amino acids. Under the authors' procedure: For nucleated cells, counts were estimated from reference gene primer amplification. Sequenced by immunoSEQ multiplex PCR; TCRdb stores in-frame clones only, minus some. The V and J calls and the clone size are those of that table, but D and trimming were determined from the DNA. The sample contains about 170,000 clones, approximately 83% of which appear only once. This clonotype originated in a human donor with acute or convalescent COVID-19. The donor label of this sample is uncertain. The rearrangement uses TRBV19 and TRBJ2-2; 7 positions agree with TRBD1. Sequenced input: peripheral blood. Here the CDR3 DNA reads TGTGCAACCCTTGAGGGGGCCGCGAACACCGGGGAGCTGTTTTTT. This encodes CATLEGAANTGELFF.